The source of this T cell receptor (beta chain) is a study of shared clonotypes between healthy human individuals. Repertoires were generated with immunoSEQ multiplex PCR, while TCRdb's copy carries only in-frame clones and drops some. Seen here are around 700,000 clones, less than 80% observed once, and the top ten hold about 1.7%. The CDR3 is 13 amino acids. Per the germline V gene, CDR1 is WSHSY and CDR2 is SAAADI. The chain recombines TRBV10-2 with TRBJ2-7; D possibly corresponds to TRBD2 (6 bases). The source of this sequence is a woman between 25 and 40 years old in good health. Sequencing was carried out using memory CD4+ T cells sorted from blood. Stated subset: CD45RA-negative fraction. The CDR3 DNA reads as TGCGCGGTCAGGCGGGATAGCTCCTACGAGCAGTACTTC. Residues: CAVRRDSSYEQYF.